Listed below are T cell receptor beta chains from one sample, sequenced in a study of blood T cell repertoires in COVID-19. This table comes from immunoSEQ multiplex PCR, and its TCRdb copy is limited to in-frame clones, with some not included. The sample has some 240,000 clones; about 86% are singletons. Sequenced sample: peripheral blood. Every receptor here comes from a woman older than 75 with acute or convalescent COVID-19. The CDR3 runs from the conserved cysteine through the conserved F or W. Each record gives: V gene, clone size, J gene, CDR3 length, D gene, CDR3 DNA, CDR3 protein. D genes are given only for firm matches. Not all rows give a size; the values are once, few, many and, for expanded clones, a class.

TRBV19	once	TRBJ1-5	14	-	TGTGCCAGTAGAAAGGCAGGGGGCAATCAGCCCCAGCATTTT	CASRKAGGNQPQHF
TRBV7-2	few	TRBJ1-3	16	TRBD1	TGTGCCAGCAGCTTAGGTCAGGGGGCGCTTGGAAACACCATATATTTT	CASSLGQGALGNTIYF
TRBV11-3	-	TRBJ2-6	18	TRBD1	TGTGCCAGCAGCTCCAAGGGACAGGGTGGCGCAGGGGCCAACGTCCTGACTTTC	CASSSKGQGGAGANVLTF
TRBV15	-	TRBJ1-6	14	-	TGTGCCACCAGCAGAGAGGTCGAGGATTCACCCCTCCACTTT	CATSREVEDSPLHF
TRBV28	-	TRBJ1-2	11	TRBD1	TGTGCCAGCAGCTGGGACAGAGGCTACACCTTC	CASSWDRGYTF
TRBV18	-	TRBJ1-1	15	TRBD1	TGTGCCAGCTCAAACGCTGGACAGGGTAGCACTGAAGCTTTCTTT	CASSNAGQGSTEAFF
TRBV28	once	TRBJ1-6	16	TRBD1	TGTGCCAGCAAAGGGACAGGCTGGTCCTATAATTCACCCCTCCACTTT	CASKGTGWSYNSPLHF
TRBV12-3/TRBV12-4	-	TRBJ2-1	11	-	TGTGCCTCACGATATAGAAATGAGCAGTTCTTC	CASRYRNEQFF
TRBV5-1	-	TRBJ1-1	13	TRBD1	TGCGCCAGCAGCTTGGAGGGGGCAGATGAAGCTTTCTTT	CASSLEGADEAFF
TRBV7-9	many	TRBJ2-5	15	-	TGTGCCAGCAGCTTAGAGCTTAGCATGGAAGAGACCCAGTACTTC	CASSLELSMEETQYF
TRBV28	-	TRBJ2-2	15	TRBD1	TGTGCCAGCAAGCCCCGGGACAGAAACACCGGGGAGCTGTTTTTT	CASKPRDRNTGELFF
TRBV5-1	few	TRBJ1-2	13	-	TGCGCCAGCAGGAGGGGCAGGGAGGTCGGCTACACCTTC	CASRRGREVGYTF
TRBV28	once	TRBJ1-6	12	-	TGTGCCAGCAGTGGGGGAGGCTCACCCCTCCACTTT	CASSGGGSPLHF
TRBV7-9	few	TRBJ2-5	15	-	TGTGCCAGCAGCCCTCGAGACAGAATCCAAGAGACCCAGTACTTC	CASSPRDRIQETQYF
TRBV5-1	-	TRBJ2-5	14	TRBD1	TGCGCCAGCAGCTTAGTAGGGGGCGAAGAGACCCAGTACTTC	CASSLVGGEETQYF
TRBV7-9	-	TRBJ1-1	17	TRBD1	TGTGCCAGCAGCTTAGGGGGACAGGCGCGCCTAAAAGGTAAAGCTTTCTTT	CASSLGGQARLKGKAFF
TRBV12-5	-	TRBJ1-4	13	-	TGTGCTAGTGGTCCCCGGGGGAATGAAAAACTGTTTTTT	CASGPRGNEKLFF
TRBV19	-	TRBJ1-2	15	TRBD1	TGTGCCAGTAGTATGGCGGGACAGGGGTCTCTCGGCTACACCTTC	CASSMAGQGSLGYTF
TRBV3-1/TRBV3-2	-	TRBJ1-6	13	TRBD1	TGTGCCAGCAGCCAAAACAGGGGTTCACCCCTCCACTTT	CASSQNRGSPLHF
TRBV7-8	-	TRBJ2-1	14	TRBD1	TGTGCCAGCAGCCTACGGGACAGGGGAATTGAGCAGTTCTTC	CASSLRDRGIEQFF
TRBV19	-	TRBJ2-2	17	TRBD1	TGTGCCAGTAGACCACCACTTGGACAGGGATGGACCGGGGAGCTGTTTTTT	CASRPPLGQGWTGELFF
TRBV19	-	TRBJ1-6	15	-	TGTGCCAGTAGTATAGAAGGGGCGAAGAATTCACCCCTCCACTTT	CASSIEGAKNSPLHF
TRBV28	-	TRBJ1-4	13	-	TGTGCCAGTAGGGGGGGTTCTAATGAAAAACTGTTTTTT	CASRGGSNEKLFF
TRBV2	-	TRBJ2-7	14	TRBD1	TGTGCCAGCAGTGAAAGGGGGACAGACTACGAGCAGTACTTC	CASSERGTDYEQYF
TRBV29-1	-	TRBJ1-1	15	-	TGCAGCGCCCCCCTCGCGGGGGCGGGGAACACTGAAGCTTTCTTT	CSAPLAGAGNTEAFF
TRBV7-2	-	TRBJ2-5	17	TRBD2	TGTGCCAGCAGCCTGTGGGTTTCTAGCGGGGGGCTGGAGACCCAGTACTTC	CASSLWVSSGGLETQYF
TRBV12-5	-	TRBJ2-6	17	-	TGTGCTAGTGGTTTTCCGGTAGTAACGTCCGGGGCCAACGTCCTGACTTTC	CASGFPVVTSGANVLTF
TRBV5-1	few	TRBJ2-3	15	TRBD1	TGCGCCAGCAGCATACAGGGGGCTTCCACAGATACGCAGTATTTT	CASSIQGASTDTQYF
TRBV7-9	-	TRBJ1-3	14	-	TGTGCCAGCAGCTCCCCTGAGGGCCGAAACACCATATATTTT	CASSSPEGRNTIYF
TRBV19	-	TRBJ1-2	15	-	TGTGCCAGTACCCCCTTCTCGGCGGGGGGAAATGGCTACACCTTC	CASTPFSAGGNGYTF
TRBV2	-	TRBJ1-6	14	-	TGTGCCAGCAGTGTTTTTAGTCGCGGGACCGAGCTTTACTTT	CASSVFSRGTELYF
TRBV11-2	-	TRBJ1-1	13	-	TGTGCCAGCAGCTCCGATAGGGGCACTGAAGCTTTCTTT	CASSSDRGTEAFF
TRBV29-1	many	TRBJ2-3	17	TRBD1	TGCAGCGTTGATGGGCTGAGACAGGGGGCGCCGACAGATACGCAGTATTTT	CSVDGLRQGAPTDTQYF
TRBV28	few	TRBJ2-3	14	-	TGTGCCAGCAGTTTAGGGGCAGGGACAGATACGCAGTATTTT	CASSLGAGTDTQYF
TRBV5-1	-	TRBJ2-1	16	TRBD2	TGCGCCAGCAGCTTTGGGGCTAGCGGGGATCGCTATGAGCAGTTCTTC	CASSFGASGDRYEQFF
TRBV5-1	-	TRBJ2-7	14	-	TGCGCCAGCAGCTTGGGACAGTCTAAGTACGAGCAGTACTTC	CASSLGQSKYEQYF
TRBV6-1	few	TRBJ1-6	14	-	TGTGCCAGCAGTGAAGGGGGCCTCTCTCGGGCCCTCCACTTT	CASSEGGLSRALHF
TRBV3-1/TRBV3-2	-	TRBJ1-1	13	-	TGTGCCAGCAGCCAAGGCCAGAGACTTGGGGCTTTCTTT	CASSQGQRLGAFF
TRBV5-1	-	TRBJ2-7	15	TRBD1	TGCGCCAGCAGCTTGTCGGGACAGCCCTTTTACGAGCAGTACTTC	CASSLSGQPFYEQYF
TRBV5-6	few	TRBJ1-2	16	-	TGTGCCAGCAGCTTGGCCCCCCGACAGACAAGAGATGGCTACACCTTC	CASSLAPRQTRDGYTF
TRBV10-3	-	TRBJ2-3	17	-	TGTGCCAGCCGAACTCCGGACAAAAAATATTCAGGAGATACGCAGTATTTT	CASRTPDKKYSGDTQYF
TRBV29-1	-	TRBJ1-2	13	TRBD1	TGCAGCGTTGATACAGGGGCTAACTATGGCTACACCTTC	CSVDTGANYGYTF
TRBV28	-	TRBJ2-3	13	-	TGTGCCAGCAGTTACGATAAGCTTAATACGCAGTATTTT	CASSYDKLNTQYF
TRBV3-1/TRBV3-2	few	TRBJ1-3	14	-	TGTGCCAGCAGCCAAGGCCCCAGGGGAAACACCATATATTTT	CASSQGPRGNTIYF
TRBV6-5	-	TRBJ2-3	14	TRBD1	TGTGCCAGCAGTCGGACAGGGGGGACAGATACGCAGTATTTT	CASSRTGGTDTQYF
TRBV5-1	-	TRBJ1-1	14	-	TGCGCCAGCAGCTTGGGTCAGAAGAACACTGAAGCTTTCTTT	CASSLGQKNTEAFF
TRBV6-5	-	TRBJ1-5	13	-	TGTGCCAGCAGGCCGCGGAGCAATCAGCCCCAGCATTTT	CASRPRSNQPQHF
TRBV20-1	-	TRBJ2-7	18	TRBD2	TGCAGTGCTAGTGGGGTCGGGGGGGAATCCCCAGATTTAGGCGAGCAGTACTTC	CSASGVGGESPDLGEQYF
TRBV20-1	few	TRBJ2-7	14	-	TGCAGTGCTAGTTCCTTAGCGGACTACTACGAGCAGTACTTC	CSASSLADYYEQYF
TRBV6-6	-	TRBJ1-5	16	TRBD1	TGTGCCAGCAGTGTCGGGGACAGGGTGGGCAATCAGCCCCAGCATTTT	CASSVGDRVGNQPQHF
TRBV4-1	-	TRBJ2-5	13	-	TGCGCCAGCAGCCAGGTTCTACAAGAGACCCAGTACTTC	CASSQVLQETQYF